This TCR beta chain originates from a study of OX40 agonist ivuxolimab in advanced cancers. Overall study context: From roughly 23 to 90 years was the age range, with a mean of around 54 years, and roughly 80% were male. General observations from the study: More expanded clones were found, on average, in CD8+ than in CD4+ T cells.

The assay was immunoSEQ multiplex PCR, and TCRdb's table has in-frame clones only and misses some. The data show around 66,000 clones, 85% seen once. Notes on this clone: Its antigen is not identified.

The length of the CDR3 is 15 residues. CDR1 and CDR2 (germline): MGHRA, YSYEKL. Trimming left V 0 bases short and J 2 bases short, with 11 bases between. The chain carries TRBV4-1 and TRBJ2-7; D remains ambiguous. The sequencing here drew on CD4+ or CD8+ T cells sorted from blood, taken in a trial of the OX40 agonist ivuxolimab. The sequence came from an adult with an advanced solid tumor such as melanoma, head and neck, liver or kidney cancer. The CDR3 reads CASSQEDAGAYEQYF. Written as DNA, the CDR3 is TGCGCCAGCAGCCAAGAGGACGCTGGCGCCTACGAGCAGTACTTC.